This paragraph covers one TCR beta chain sequence. Antigen specificity is unknown. Since all of the isolated RNA was reverse transcribed, expressed TCRB transcripts were what got sequenced. Measured with immunoSEQ multiplex PCR; TCRdb has only the in-frame clones, and not every one. The table shows some 280,000 clones, with 13% to 15% occurring only once. The data belong to a study of beta chain features in type 1 diabetes. Findings and limits, study-wide: Type 1 diabetes patients had moderately but significantly shorter TCRB CDR3s in all four CD4+ subsets. Sequencing of cDNA might inflate the share of cells that strongly express TCR.

The germline V and J ends were trimmed by 5 bases and 5 bases, with 12 bases remaining between them. In germline, CDR1 is MDHEN, CDR2 SYDVKM. The CDR3 has 13 residues. The genes are TRBV28 and TRBJ2-5, with unresolved D. The TCR comes from a man aged 25-40 years with type 1 diabetes. The specimen was naive CD4+ T cells from blood. The CDR3 bases are TGTGCCAGCAGTCCCTATGTGATGGAGACCCAGTACTTC. Amino acids: CASSPYVMETQYF.